Detailed here is one T cell receptor beta chain. Profiling relied on immunoSEQ multiplex PCR, and the TCRdb table lists in-frame clones only, not all of them. The sample holds roughly 380,000 clones, about 90% seen once. These data belong to a study of blood T cell repertoires in COVID-19. Sample: PBMCs or T cells enriched from blood (not recorded which). The clonotype comes from a woman aged 25 to 39 who had recovered from COVID-19.

In DNA form, the CDR3 reads TGTGCCAGCAGCTTAGGGACAGCAAACAATCAGCCCCAGCATTTT. This translates into CASSLGTANNQPQHF. The chain carries TRBV5-6 and TRBJ1-5, with 7 bases fitting TRBD1. This CDR3 comprises 15 residues. The germline V gene has CDR1 SGHDT and CDR2 YYEEEE. V shed 2 bases and J 3 bases; nucleotides not matched to a gene: 5.